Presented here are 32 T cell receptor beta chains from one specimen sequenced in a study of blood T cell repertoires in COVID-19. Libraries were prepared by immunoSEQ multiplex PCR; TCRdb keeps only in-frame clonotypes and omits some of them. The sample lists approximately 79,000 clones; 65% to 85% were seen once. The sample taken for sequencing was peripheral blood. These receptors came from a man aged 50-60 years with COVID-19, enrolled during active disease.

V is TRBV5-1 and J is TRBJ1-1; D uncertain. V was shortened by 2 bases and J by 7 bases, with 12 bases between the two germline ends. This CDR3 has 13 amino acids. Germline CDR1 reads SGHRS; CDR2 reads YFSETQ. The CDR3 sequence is CASSFLGVVEAFF. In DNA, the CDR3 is TGCGCCAGCAGCTTTCTGGGAGTTGTTGAAGCTTTCTTT.

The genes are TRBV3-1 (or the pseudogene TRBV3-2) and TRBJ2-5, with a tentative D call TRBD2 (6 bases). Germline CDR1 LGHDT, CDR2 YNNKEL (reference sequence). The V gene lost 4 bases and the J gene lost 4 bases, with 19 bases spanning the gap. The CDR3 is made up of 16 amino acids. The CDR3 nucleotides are TGTGCCAGCAGCCCCTTCGCTGGGCAGGGAGGAGAGACCCAGTACTTC. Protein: CASSPFAGQGGETQYF.

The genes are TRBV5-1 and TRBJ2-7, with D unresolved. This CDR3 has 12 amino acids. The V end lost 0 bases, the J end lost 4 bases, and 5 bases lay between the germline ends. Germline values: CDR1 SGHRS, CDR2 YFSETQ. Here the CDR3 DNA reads TGCGCCAGCAGCTTGGCGAGATACGAGCAGTACTTC. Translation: CASSLARYEQYF.

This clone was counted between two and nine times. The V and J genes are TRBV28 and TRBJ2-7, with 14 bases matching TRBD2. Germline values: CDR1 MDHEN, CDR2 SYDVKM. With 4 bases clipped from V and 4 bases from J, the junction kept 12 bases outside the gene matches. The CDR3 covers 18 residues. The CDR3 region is CASSSNPGTSGRGYEQYF. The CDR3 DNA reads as TGTGCCAGCAGTTCTAATCCAGGGACTAGCGGGAGAGGGTACGAGCAGTACTTC.

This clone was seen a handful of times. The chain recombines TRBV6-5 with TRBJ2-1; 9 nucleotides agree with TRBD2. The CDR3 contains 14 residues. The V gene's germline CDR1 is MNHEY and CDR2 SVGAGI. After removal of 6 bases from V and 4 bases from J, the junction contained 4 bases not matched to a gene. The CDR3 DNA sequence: TGTGCCAGCAGCCGGCGGGAGGGGTACAATGAGCAGTTCTTC. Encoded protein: CASSRREGYNEQFF.

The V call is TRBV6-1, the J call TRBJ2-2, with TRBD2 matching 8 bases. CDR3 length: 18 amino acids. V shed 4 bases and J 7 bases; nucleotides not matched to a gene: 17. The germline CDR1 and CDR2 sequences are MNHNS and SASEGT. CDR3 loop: CASSVASGRPQAYGELFF. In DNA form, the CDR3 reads TGTGCCAGCAGTGTAGCTAGCGGGCGACCCCAAGCTTACGGGGAGCTGTTTTTT.

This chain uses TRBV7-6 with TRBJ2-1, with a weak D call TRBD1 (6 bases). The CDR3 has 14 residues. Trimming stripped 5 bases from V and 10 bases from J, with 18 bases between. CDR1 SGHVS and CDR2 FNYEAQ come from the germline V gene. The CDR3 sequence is CASSLSRQAHEQFF. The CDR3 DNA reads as TGTGCCAGCAGCCTAAGTCGACAGGCCCACGAGCAGTTCTTC. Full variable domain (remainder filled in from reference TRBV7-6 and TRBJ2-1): GAGVSQSPRYKVTKRGQDVALRCDPISGHVSLYWYRQALGQGPEFLTYFNYEAQQDKSGLPNDRFSAERPEGSISTLTIQRTEQRDSAMYRCASSLSRQAHEQFFGPGTRLTVL.

The CDR3 loop is CASRRRATGDGANVLTF. The CDR3 DNA reads as TGCGCCAGCAGGCGGAGGGCGACAGGGGATGGGGCCAACGTCCTGACTTTC. The rearrangement links TRBV5-1 to TRBJ2-6, with TRBD1 matching over 8 bases. J was trimmed by 3 bases and V by 5 bases; bases with no gene match: 10. Germline V gene sequence: CDR1 SGHRS, CDR2 YFSETQ. CDR3 size: 17 residues.

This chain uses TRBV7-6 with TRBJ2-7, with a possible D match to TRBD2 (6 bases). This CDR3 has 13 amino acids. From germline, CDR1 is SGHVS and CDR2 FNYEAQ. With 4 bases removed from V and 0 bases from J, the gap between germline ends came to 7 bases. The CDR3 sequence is CASSSGDSYEQYF. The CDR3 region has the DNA TGTGCCAGCAGCTCGGGGGACTCCTACGAGCAGTACTTC.

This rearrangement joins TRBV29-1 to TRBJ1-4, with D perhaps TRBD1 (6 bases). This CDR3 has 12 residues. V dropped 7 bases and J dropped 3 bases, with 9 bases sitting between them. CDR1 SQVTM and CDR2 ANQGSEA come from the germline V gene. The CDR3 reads CSADSPNEKLFF. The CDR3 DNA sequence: TGCAGCGCGGACAGTCCTAATGAAAAACTGTTTTTT.

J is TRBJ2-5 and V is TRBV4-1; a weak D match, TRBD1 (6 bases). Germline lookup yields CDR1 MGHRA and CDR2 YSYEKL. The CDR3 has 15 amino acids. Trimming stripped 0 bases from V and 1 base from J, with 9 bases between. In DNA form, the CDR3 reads TGCGCCAGCAGCCAAGATGGGACAAGCCAAGAGACCCAGTACTTC. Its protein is CASSQDGTSQETQYF.

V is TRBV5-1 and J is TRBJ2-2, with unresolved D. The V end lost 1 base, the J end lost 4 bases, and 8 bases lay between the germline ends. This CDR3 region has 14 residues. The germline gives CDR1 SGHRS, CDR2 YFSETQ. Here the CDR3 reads CASSLFYGTGELFF. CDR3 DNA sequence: TGCGCCAGCAGCTTGTTCTATGGCACCGGGGAGCTGTTTTTT.

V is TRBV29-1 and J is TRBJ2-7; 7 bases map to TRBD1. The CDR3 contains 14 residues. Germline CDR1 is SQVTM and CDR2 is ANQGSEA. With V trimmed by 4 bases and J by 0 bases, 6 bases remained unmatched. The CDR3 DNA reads TGCAGCGTTGGTGCAGGGGGAAGCTCCTACGAGCAGTACTTC. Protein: CSVGAGGSSYEQYF.

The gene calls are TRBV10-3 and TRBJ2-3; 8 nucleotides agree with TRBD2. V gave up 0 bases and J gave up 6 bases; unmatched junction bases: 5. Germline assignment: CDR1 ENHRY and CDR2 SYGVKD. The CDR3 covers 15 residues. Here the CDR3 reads CAISESVAGSDTQYF. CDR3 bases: TGTGCCATCAGTGAGTCAGTAGCGGGATCTGATACGCAGTATTTT.

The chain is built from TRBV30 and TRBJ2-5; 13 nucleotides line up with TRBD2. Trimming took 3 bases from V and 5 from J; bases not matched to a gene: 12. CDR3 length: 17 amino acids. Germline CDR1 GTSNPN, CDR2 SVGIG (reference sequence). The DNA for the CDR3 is TGTGCCTGGAGCCTCAGGGGGACTAGCGGGACTGGGGAGACCCAGTACTTC. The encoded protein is CAWSLRGTSGTGETQYF. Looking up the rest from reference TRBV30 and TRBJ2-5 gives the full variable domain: SQTIHQWPATLVQPVGSPLSLECTVEGTSNPNLYWYRQAAGRGLQLLFYSVGIGQISSEVPQNLSASRPQDRQFILSSKKLLLSDSGFYLCAWSLRGTSGTGETQYFGPGTRLLVL.

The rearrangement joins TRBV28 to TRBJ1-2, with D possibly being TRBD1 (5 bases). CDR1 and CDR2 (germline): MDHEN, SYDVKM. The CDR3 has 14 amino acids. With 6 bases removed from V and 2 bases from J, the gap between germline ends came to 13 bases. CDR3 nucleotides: TGTGCCAGCAGCCTTAGTCAGGGAAACTATGGCTACACCTTC. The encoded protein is CASSLSQGNYGYTF.

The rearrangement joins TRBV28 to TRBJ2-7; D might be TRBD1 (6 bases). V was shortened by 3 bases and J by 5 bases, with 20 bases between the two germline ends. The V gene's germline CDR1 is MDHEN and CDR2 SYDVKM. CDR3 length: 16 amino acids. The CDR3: CASSFRPQGFRNEQYF. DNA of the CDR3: TGTGCCAGCAGTTTTAGACCCCAGGGGTTTCGGAACGAGCAGTACTTC.

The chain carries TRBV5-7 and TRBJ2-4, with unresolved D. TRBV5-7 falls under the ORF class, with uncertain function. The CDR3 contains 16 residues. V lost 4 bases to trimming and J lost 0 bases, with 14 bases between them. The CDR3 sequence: CASSPPRAGAKNIQYF. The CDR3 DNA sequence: TGTGCCAGCAGCCCCCCTCGTGCCGGAGCCAAAAACATTCAGTACTTC.

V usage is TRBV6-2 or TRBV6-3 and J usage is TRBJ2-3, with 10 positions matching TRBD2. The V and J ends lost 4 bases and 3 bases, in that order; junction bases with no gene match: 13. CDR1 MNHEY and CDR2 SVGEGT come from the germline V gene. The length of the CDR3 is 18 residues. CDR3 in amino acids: CASSLFPLAGPNTDTQYF. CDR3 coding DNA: TGTGCCAGCAGTTTGTTCCCACTAGCGGGACCAAATACAGATACGCAGTATTTT.

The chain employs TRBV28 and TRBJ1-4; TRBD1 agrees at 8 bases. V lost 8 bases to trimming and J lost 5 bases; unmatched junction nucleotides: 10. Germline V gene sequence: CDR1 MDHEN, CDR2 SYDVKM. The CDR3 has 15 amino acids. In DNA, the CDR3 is TGTGCCAGCGAGACAGGGGCGGCTTGGAATGAAAAACTGTTTTTT. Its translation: CASETGAAWNEKLFF.

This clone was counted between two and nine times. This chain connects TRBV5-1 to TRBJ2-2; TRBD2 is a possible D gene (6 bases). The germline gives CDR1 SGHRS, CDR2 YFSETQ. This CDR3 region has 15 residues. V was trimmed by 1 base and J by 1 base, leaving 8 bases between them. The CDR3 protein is CASSLQAGNTGELFF. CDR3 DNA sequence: TGCGCCAGCAGCTTGCAAGCGGGGAACACCGGGGAGCTGTTTTTT.

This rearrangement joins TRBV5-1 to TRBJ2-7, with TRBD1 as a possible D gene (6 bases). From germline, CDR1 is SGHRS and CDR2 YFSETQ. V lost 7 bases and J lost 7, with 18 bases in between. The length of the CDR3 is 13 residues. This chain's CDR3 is CASGYRERGEQYF. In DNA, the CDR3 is TGCGCCAGCGGGTACAGGGAAAGAGGGGAGCAGTACTTC.

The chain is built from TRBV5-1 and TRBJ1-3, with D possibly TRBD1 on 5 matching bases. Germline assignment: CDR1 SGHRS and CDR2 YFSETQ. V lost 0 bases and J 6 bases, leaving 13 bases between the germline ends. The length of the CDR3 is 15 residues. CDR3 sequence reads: CASSLEAGIVNTIYF. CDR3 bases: TGCGCCAGCAGCTTGGAAGCAGGGATAGTAAACACCATATATTTT.

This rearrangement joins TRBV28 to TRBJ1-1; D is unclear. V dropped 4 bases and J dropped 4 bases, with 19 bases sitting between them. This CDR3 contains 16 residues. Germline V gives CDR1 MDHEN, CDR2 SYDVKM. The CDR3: CASSSFGNPRSTEAFF. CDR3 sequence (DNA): TGTGCCAGCAGTTCTTTCGGAAACCCAAGGAGCACTGAAGCTTTCTTT.

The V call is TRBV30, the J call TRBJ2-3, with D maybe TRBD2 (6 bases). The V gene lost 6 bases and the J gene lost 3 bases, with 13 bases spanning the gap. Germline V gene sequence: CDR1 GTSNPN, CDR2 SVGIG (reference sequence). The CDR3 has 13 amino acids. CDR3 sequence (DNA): TGTGCCTGCTGGGAAGGACTAACAGATACGCAGTATTTT. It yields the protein CACWEGLTDTQYF.

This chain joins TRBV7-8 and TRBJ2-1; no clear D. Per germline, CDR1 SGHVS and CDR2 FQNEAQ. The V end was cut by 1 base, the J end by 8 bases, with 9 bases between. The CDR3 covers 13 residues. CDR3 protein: CASSLESRHEQFF. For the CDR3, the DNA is TGTGCCAGCAGCTTAGAAAGCCGCCATGAGCAGTTCTTC.

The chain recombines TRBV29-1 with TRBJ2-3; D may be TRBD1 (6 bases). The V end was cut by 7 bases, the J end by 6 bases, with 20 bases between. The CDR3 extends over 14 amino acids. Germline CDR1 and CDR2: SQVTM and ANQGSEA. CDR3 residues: CSGGPRHATDTQYF. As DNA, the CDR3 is TGCAGCGGGGGGCCCCGACACGCTACCGATACGCAGTATTTT.

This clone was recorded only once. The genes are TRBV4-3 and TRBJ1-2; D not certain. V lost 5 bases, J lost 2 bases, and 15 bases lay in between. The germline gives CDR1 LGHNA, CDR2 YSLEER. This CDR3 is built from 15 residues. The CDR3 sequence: CASSLVHGENYGYTF. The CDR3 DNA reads TGCGCCAGCAGCTTGGTTCATGGGGAGAACTATGGCTACACCTTC.

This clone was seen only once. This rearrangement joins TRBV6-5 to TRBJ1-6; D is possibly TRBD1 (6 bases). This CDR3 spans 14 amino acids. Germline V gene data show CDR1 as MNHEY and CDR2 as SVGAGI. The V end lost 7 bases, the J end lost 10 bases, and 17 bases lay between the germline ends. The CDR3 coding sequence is TGTGCCAGCACCAAAGACAGGCTCGGATCACCCCTCCACTTT. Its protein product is CASTKDRLGSPLHF.

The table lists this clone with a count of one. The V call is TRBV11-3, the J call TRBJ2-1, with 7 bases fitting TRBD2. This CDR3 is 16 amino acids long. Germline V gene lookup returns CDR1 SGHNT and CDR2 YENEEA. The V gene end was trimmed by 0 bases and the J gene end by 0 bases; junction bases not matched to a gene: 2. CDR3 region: CASSLEGGSSYNEQFF. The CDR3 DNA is TGTGCCAGCAGCTTAGAGGGGGGGAGCTCCTACAATGAGCAGTTCTTC.

The CDR3 coding sequence is TGTGCCAGCGGAACAGGGGCTCTTAACTATGGCTACACCTTC. This codes for CASGTGALNYGYTF. V usage is TRBV2 and J usage is TRBJ1-2, with 7 nucleotides matching TRBD1. The length of the CDR3 is 14 residues. The germline V gene has CDR1 SNHLY and CDR2 FYNNEI. Trimming removed 8 bases from V and 1 base from J; junction bases left unmatched: 7.

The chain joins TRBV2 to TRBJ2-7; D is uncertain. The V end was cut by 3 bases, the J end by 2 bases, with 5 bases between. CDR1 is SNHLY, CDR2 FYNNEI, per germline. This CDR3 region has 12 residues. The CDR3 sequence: CASSETPYEQYF. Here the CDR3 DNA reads TGTGCCAGCAGTGAGACACCCTACGAGCAGTACTTC.